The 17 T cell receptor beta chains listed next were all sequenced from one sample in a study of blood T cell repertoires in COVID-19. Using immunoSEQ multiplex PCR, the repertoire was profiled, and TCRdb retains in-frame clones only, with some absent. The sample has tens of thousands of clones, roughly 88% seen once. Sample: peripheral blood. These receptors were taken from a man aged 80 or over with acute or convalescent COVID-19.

The CDR3 protein is CATTPRAGGELDTEAFF. DNA for the CDR3: TGTGCCACCACTCCCAGGGCGGGGGGCGAGTTGGACACTGAAGCTTTCTTT. This chain uses TRBV9 with TRBJ1-1, with D tentatively TRBD1 (6 bases). This CDR3 has 17 residues. The germline V and J ends were trimmed by 9 bases and 3 bases, with 27 bases remaining between them. Germline V CDR1 and CDR2: SGDLS, YYNGEE. The variable domain in full, completed from reference TRBV9 and TRBJ1-1, reads DSGVTQTPKHLITATGQRVTLRCSPRSGDLSVYWYQQSLDQGLQFLIQYYNGEERAKGNILERFSAQQFPDLHSELNLSSLELGDSALYFCATTPRAGGELDTEAFFGQGTRLTVV.

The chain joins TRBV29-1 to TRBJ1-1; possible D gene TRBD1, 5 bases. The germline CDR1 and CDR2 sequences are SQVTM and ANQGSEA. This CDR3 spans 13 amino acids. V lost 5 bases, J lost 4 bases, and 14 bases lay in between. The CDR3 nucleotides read TGCAGCGTTCATGGCTCCGGGGGCACTGAAGCTTTCTTT. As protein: CSVHGSGGTEAFF.

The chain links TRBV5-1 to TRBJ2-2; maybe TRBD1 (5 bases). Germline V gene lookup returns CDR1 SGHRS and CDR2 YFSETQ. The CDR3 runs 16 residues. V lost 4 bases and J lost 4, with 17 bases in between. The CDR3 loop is CASSIGAGFGTGELFF. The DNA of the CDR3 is TGCGCCAGCAGCATAGGGGCAGGGTTCGGCACCGGGGAGCTGTTTTTT.

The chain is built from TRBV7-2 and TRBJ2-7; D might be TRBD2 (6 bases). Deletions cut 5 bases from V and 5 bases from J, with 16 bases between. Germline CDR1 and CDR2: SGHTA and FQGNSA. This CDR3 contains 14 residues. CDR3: CASSLTPGVDEQYF. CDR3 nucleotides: TGTGCCAGCAGCCTTACGCCGGGGGTGGACGAGCAGTACTTC.

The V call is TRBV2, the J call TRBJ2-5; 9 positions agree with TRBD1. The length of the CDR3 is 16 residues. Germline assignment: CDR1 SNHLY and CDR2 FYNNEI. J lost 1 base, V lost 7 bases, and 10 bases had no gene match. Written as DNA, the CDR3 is TGTGCCAGCACCCTAACCGGGACAGGGCCCCAAGAGACCCAGTACTTC. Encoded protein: CASTLTGTGPQETQYF.

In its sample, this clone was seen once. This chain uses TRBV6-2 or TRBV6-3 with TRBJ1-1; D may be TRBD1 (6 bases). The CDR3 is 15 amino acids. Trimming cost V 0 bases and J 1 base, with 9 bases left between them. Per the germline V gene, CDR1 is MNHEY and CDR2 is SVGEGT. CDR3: CASSYSGQGNTEAFF. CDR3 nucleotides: TGTGCCAGCAGTTACTCGGGACAAGGGAACACTGAAGCTTTCTTT.

This CDR3 is CAISESVAGGADLSTDTQYF. In DNA, the CDR3 is TGTGCCATCAGTGAGTCCGTAGCGGGGGGAGCTGATCTGAGCACAGATACGCAGTATTTT. The V gene is TRBV10-3, the J gene TRBJ2-3; 10 bases map to TRBD2. CDR1 is ENHRY, CDR2 SYGVKD, per germline. The CDR3 length is 20 residues. Losses at the gene ends were 0 bases for V and 0 bases for J; bases not matched to a gene: 12.

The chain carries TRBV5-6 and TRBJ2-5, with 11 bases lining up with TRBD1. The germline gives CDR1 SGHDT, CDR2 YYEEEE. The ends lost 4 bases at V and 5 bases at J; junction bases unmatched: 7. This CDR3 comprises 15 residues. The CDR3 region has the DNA TGTGCCAGCAGCCTGGGGACAGGGGGTGGTGAGACCCAGTACTTC. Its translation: CASSLGTGGGETQYF.

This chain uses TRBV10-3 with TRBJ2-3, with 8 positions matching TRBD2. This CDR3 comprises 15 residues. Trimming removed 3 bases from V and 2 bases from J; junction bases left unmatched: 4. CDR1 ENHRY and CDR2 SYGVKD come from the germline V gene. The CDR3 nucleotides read TGTGCCATCAGTGAAACAGCGGGGGACACAGATACGCAGTATTTT. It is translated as CAISETAGDTDTQYF.

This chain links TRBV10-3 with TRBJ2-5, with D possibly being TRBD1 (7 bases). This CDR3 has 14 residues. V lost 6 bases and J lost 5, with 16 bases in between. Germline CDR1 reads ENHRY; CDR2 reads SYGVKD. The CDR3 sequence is CAISLQAGGETQYF. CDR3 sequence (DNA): TGTGCCATCAGCTTGCAAGCAGGGGGGGAGACCCAGTACTTC.

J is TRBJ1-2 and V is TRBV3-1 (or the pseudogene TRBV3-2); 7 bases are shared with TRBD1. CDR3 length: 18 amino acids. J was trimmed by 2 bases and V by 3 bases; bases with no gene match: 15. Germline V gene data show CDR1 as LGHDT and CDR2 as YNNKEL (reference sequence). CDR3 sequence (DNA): TGTGCCAGCAGCCACCTGAATCCGACAGGGCAATACAACTATGGCTACACCTTC. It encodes CASSHLNPTGQYNYGYTF.

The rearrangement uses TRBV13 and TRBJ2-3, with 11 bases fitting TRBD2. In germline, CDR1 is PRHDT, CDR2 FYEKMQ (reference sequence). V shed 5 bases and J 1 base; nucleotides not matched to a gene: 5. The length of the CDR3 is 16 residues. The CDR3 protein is CASSALAGGRTDTQYF. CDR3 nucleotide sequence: TGTGCCAGCAGCGCGCTAGCGGGGGGCCGCACAGATACGCAGTATTTT. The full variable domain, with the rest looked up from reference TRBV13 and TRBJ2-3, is AAGVIQSPRHLIKEKRETATLKCYPIPRHDTVYWYQQGPGQDPQFLISFYEKMQSDKGSIPDRFSAQQFSDYHSELNMSSLELGDSALYFCASSALAGGRTDTQYFGPGTRLTVL.

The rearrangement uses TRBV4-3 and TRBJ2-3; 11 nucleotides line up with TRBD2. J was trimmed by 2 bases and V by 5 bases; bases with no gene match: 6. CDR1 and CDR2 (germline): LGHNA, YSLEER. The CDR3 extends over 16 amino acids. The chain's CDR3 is CASSDTSGSNTDTQYF. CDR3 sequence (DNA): TGCGCCAGCAGCGATACTAGCGGGAGCAACACAGATACGCAGTATTTT.

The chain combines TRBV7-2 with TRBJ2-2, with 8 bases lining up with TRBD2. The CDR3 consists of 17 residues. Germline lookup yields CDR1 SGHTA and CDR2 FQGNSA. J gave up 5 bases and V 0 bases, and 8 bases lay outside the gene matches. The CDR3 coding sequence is TGTGCCAGCAGCTTAGCGCCATTAGCGGGGCCTACCGGGGAGCTGTTTTTT. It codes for CASSLAPLAGPTGELFF.

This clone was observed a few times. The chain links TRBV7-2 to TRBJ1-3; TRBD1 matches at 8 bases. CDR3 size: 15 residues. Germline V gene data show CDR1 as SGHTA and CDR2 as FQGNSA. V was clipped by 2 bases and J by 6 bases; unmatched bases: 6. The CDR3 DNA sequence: TGTGCCAGCAGCTTAAAGGCAGGGGGCCCAAACACCATATATTTT. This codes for CASSLKAGGPNTIYF.

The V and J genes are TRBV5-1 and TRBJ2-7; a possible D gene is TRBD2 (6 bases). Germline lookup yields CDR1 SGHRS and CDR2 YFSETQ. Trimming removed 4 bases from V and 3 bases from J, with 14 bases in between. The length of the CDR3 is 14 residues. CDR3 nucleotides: TGCGCCAGCAGCCCCTCGGGACTCCTCTACGAGCAGTACTTC. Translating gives CASSPSGLLYEQYF.

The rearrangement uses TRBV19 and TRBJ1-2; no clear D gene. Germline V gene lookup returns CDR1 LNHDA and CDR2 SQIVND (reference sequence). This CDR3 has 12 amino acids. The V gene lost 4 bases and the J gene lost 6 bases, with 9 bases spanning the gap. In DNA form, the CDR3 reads TGTGCCAGTAGTAAAACTCCTGATGGCTACACCTTC. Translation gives CASSKTPDGYTF.